Listed below are T cell receptor beta chains from one sample, sequenced in a study of blood T cell repertoires in COVID-19. Method: immunoSEQ multiplex PCR; TCRdb's copy keeps in-frame clones and lacks some. The table has 140,000 to 150,000 clones, roughly 86% seen once; the top ten hold 3.4%. Sample: PBMCs or T cells enriched from blood (not recorded which). The receptors were sampled from a woman aged 50 to 65 with acute COVID-19. Both conserved end residues are part of each CDR3. D genes are given only for firm matches. Expanded clones get a size class; other rows say once, few or many, or leave the size out.

cdr3_aa: CASSRQGDSTYEQYF; cdr3_nt: TGTGCCAGTAGCAGACAGGGGGATTCGACCTACGAGCAGTACTTC; v_call: TRBV19; j_call: TRBJ2-7; clone_size: -; d_call: TRBD1
cdr3_aa: CATSDLGRETGELFF; cdr3_nt: TGTGCCACCAGTGATTTGGGTCGGGAAACCGGGGAGCTGTTTTTT; v_call: TRBV24-1; j_call: TRBJ2-2; clone_size: once; d_call: -
cdr3_aa: CASSPGLAGLYNEQFF; cdr3_nt: TGTGCCAGCAGCCCGGGACTAGCGGGACTCTACAATGAGCAGTTCTTC; v_call: TRBV7-3; j_call: TRBJ2-1; clone_size: -; d_call: TRBD2
cdr3_aa: CASRALAERETQYF; cdr3_nt: TGTGCCAGCAGGGCCCTAGCGGAGCGAGAGACCCAGTACTTC; v_call: TRBV2; j_call: TRBJ2-5; clone_size: -; d_call: TRBD2
cdr3_aa: CASSILLAGNTGELFF; cdr3_nt: TGTGCCAGTAGTATTTTACTAGCGGGAAACACCGGGGAGCTGTTTTTT; v_call: TRBV19; j_call: TRBJ2-2; clone_size: -; d_call: TRBD2
cdr3_aa: CASSVASGLATDIQYF; cdr3_nt: TGTGCCAGCAGCGTAGCATCGGGACTAGCGACGGACATTCAGTACTTC; v_call: TRBV9; j_call: TRBJ2-4; clone_size: -; d_call: TRBD2
cdr3_aa: CASSTGTGLWEKLFF; cdr3_nt: TGTGCCAGCAGTACCGGGACAGGGTTATGGGAAAAACTGTTTTTT; v_call: TRBV28; j_call: TRBJ1-4; clone_size: -; d_call: TRBD1
cdr3_aa: CASSFREAGANVLTF; cdr3_nt: TGTGCCAGCAGCTTCAGGGAGGCTGGGGCCAACGTCCTGACTTTC; v_call: TRBV11-2; j_call: TRBJ2-6; clone_size: -; d_call: -
cdr3_aa: CASGSAFYEQYF; cdr3_nt: TGTGCCAGCGGGAGTGCTTTCTACGAGCAGTACTTC; v_call: TRBV6-5; j_call: TRBJ2-7; clone_size: few; d_call: -
cdr3_aa: CASSQERWYGYTF; cdr3_nt: TGTGCCAGCAGCCAAGAGAGGTGGTATGGCTACACCTTC; v_call: TRBV4-2; j_call: TRBJ1-2; clone_size: -; d_call: -
cdr3_aa: CASISGSMNTEAFF; cdr3_nt: TGTGCCAGCATCTCGGGGAGCATGAACACTGAAGCTTTCTTT; v_call: TRBV28; j_call: TRBJ1-1; clone_size: once; d_call: -
cdr3_aa: CASSNPGQGGYGYTF; cdr3_nt: TGTGCCAGCAGTAACCCGGGACAGGGGGGCTATGGCTACACCTTC; v_call: TRBV6-5; j_call: TRBJ1-2; clone_size: -; d_call: TRBD1
cdr3_aa: CASSSRQGGQPQHF; cdr3_nt: TGTGCCAGCAGCTCCAGACAGGGGGGTCAGCCCCAGCATTTT; v_call: TRBV7-2; j_call: TRBJ1-5; clone_size: -; d_call: TRBD1
cdr3_aa: CASSLGDEQFF; cdr3_nt: TGTGCCAGCAGCTTGGGCGATGAGCAGTTCTTC; v_call: TRBV7-3; j_call: TRBJ2-1; clone_size: -; d_call: -
cdr3_aa: CASSVAGDPRASPLHF; cdr3_nt: TGTGCCAGTAGTGTCGCAGGGGATCCGAGGGCTTCACCCCTCCACTTT; v_call: TRBV19; j_call: TRBJ1-6; clone_size: -; d_call: -
cdr3_aa: CASGTLRDRLNQPQHF; cdr3_nt: TGCGCCAGCGGTACACTCCGGGACAGACTTAATCAGCCCCAGCATTTT; v_call: TRBV23-1; j_call: TRBJ1-5; clone_size: -; d_call: TRBD1
cdr3_aa: CASTNSQETQYF; cdr3_nt: TGTGCCAGCACGAACAGTCAAGAGACCCAGTACTTC; v_call: TRBV2; j_call: TRBJ2-5; clone_size: -; d_call: -
cdr3_aa: CAISESGLEAFF; cdr3_nt: TGTGCCATCAGTGAGTCGGGCTTGGAAGCTTTCTTT; v_call: TRBV10-3; j_call: TRBJ1-1; clone_size: -; d_call: -
cdr3_aa: CASSLKAGQETQYF; cdr3_nt: TGCGCCAGCAGCTTGAAAGCAGGCCAGGAGACCCAGTACTTC; v_call: TRBV5-1; j_call: TRBJ2-5; clone_size: -; d_call: -
cdr3_aa: CASSRGQAYGYTF; cdr3_nt: TGTGCCAGCAGCCGAGGACAGGCTTATGGCTACACCTTC; v_call: TRBV12-3/TRBV12-4; j_call: TRBJ1-2; clone_size: once; d_call: TRBD1
cdr3_aa: CAWALSSYNEQFF; cdr3_nt: TGTGCCTGGGCACTGTCATCCTACAATGAGCAGTTCTTC; v_call: TRBV30; j_call: TRBJ2-1; clone_size: -; d_call: -
cdr3_aa: CASSQSLAGEGTDTQYF; cdr3_nt: TGCGCCAGCAGTCAGTCTTTAGCGGGAGAGGGGACAGATACGCAGTATTTT; v_call: TRBV23-1; j_call: TRBJ2-3; clone_size: -; d_call: TRBD2
cdr3_aa: CATSEAGEDTGELFF; cdr3_nt: TGTGCCACCAGTGAAGCGGGAGAAGACACCGGGGAGCTGTTTTTT; v_call: TRBV24-1; j_call: TRBJ2-2; clone_size: -; d_call: TRBD2
cdr3_aa: CATLPDSTSNYGYTF; cdr3_nt: TGTGCCACCCTCCCGGACAGCACCTCAAACTATGGCTACACCTTC; v_call: TRBV19; j_call: TRBJ1-2; clone_size: -; d_call: -
cdr3_aa: CASSHRASGRVTDTQYF; cdr3_nt: TGTGCCAGCAGCCACCGGGCTAGCGGGAGGGTCACAGATACGCAGTATTTT; v_call: TRBV7-2; j_call: TRBJ2-3; clone_size: -; d_call: TRBD2
cdr3_aa: CSALNEKLFF; cdr3_nt: TGCAGTGCCCTTAATGAAAAACTGTTTTTT; v_call: TRBV20-1; j_call: TRBJ1-4; clone_size: -; d_call: -
cdr3_aa: CASSLAGAVTTEAFF; cdr3_nt: TGTGCCAGCAGCTTGGCAGGGGCGGTTACCACTGAAGCTTTCTTT; v_call: TRBV5-4; j_call: TRBJ1-1; clone_size: -; d_call: -
cdr3_aa: CASSVGGTGYGYTF; cdr3_nt: TGTGCCAGCAGTGTTGGAGGGACGGGATATGGCTACACCTTC; v_call: TRBV28; j_call: TRBJ1-2; clone_size: few; d_call: -
cdr3_aa: CASSQIAGGPDTQYF; cdr3_nt: TGTGCCAGCAGCCAGATAGCGGGAGGGCCGGATACGCAGTATTTT; v_call: TRBV7-2; j_call: TRBJ2-3; clone_size: few; d_call: TRBD2
cdr3_aa: CSVGSSLTPGYTF; cdr3_nt: TGCAGCGTTGGGAGCAGCCTGACCCCCGGCTACACCTTC; v_call: TRBV29-1; j_call: TRBJ1-2; clone_size: -; d_call: -
cdr3_aa: CASSPQGDTEAFF; cdr3_nt: TGTGCCAGCAGCCCCCAGGGGGACACTGAAGCTTTCTTT; v_call: TRBV7-2; j_call: TRBJ1-1; clone_size: -; d_call: TRBD1
cdr3_aa: CASTIASGTDYTF; cdr3_nt: TGTGCCAGCACCATAGCGTCCGGAACCGACTACACCTTC; v_call: TRBV27; j_call: TRBJ1-2; clone_size: few; d_call: -
cdr3_aa: CASSTWAGGAMETQYF; cdr3_nt: TGTGCCAGCAGTACATGGGCGGGGGGCGCGATGGAGACCCAGTACTTC; v_call: TRBV9; j_call: TRBJ2-5; clone_size: -; d_call: TRBD2
cdr3_aa: CASSQEGRGYETQYF; cdr3_nt: TGTGCCAGCAGCCAAGAAGGCAGGGGGTACGAGACCCAGTACTTC; v_call: TRBV14; j_call: TRBJ2-5; clone_size: -; d_call: TRBD1
cdr3_aa: CASSLGRTSGSLDTQYF; cdr3_nt: TGTGCCAGCAGCTTAGGAAGGACTAGCGGGAGTTTAGATACGCAGTATTTT; v_call: TRBV13; j_call: TRBJ2-3; clone_size: -; d_call: TRBD2
cdr3_aa: CAWGRPGLANTGELFF; cdr3_nt: TGTGCCTGGGGGAGACCGGGACTAGCTAACACCGGGGAGCTGTTTTTT; v_call: TRBV30; j_call: TRBJ2-2; clone_size: -; d_call: TRBD2
cdr3_aa: CASSHDRGSMNTEAFF; cdr3_nt: TGTGCCAGCAGCCATGACAGGGGATCCATGAACACTGAAGCTTTCTTT; v_call: TRBV4-2; j_call: TRBJ1-1; clone_size: -; d_call: TRBD1
cdr3_aa: CATSDTSGRAGEQFF; cdr3_nt: TGTGCCACCAGTGATACTAGCGGGAGGGCCGGGGAGCAGTTCTTC; v_call: TRBV24-1; j_call: TRBJ2-1; clone_size: -; d_call: TRBD2
cdr3_aa: CASSRYRERNYGYTF; cdr3_nt: TGTGCCAGCTCCCGCTACCGGGAGCGCAACTATGGCTACACCTTC; v_call: TRBV18; j_call: TRBJ1-2; clone_size: -; d_call: -